This T cell receptor (beta chain) derives from a study of blood T cells in healthy people across ages. It was with a sample-barcoded 5' primer and a J-beta primer mix that a second PCR of about 6 to 12 cycles was run. A single record per CDR3 protein comes from TCRdb applying MiXCR to the 5' RACE reads. Among fewer than 2,000,000 distinct CDR3 sequences listed, about 31% were seen once. Each sample yielded at least 6 million isolated PBMCs. The CDR3 is made up of 17 amino acids. Germline V gene sequence: CDR1 KGHSH, CDR2 LQKENI. V lost 3 bases, J lost 1 base, and 18 bases lay in between. Study-wide findings and caveats: It was not known whether donors were CMV positive (a possible confounder of expanded clonotype changes). No conclusive comparison of naive versus antigen-experienced cells was possible with unsorted PBMCs.

There are a few counts of this clonotype. Its cognate antigen is unknown. Sequencing input: blood. The TCR sequence derives from a woman aged 25 to 39 in good health. This chain connects TRBV18 to TRBJ2-5; D may correspond to TRBD1 or TRBD2 (6 bases each). CDR3 sequence (DNA): TGTGCCAGCTCACCGATTGATCTAGGGGGGCTCCAAGAGACCCAGTACTTC. This encodes CASSPIDLGGLQETQYF.